The rows below give T cell receptor beta chains drawn from one sample of a study of shared clonotypes between healthy human individuals. The data were produced by immunoSEQ multiplex PCR, yet TCRdb's version contains in-frame clones alone and is incomplete. The table has about 1.1 million clones, about 72% seen once; the top ten hold 0.7% to 0.95%. Material for sequencing was memory CD4+ T cells from PBMCs. Every receptor here comes from a man younger than 30 in good health. Some clones in this sample may be carry-over from other donors' samples. Each CDR3 is given with its conserved first and last residue. Fields, in order: V gene, J gene, CDR3 length, clone size, D gene, CDR3 protein, CDR3 DNA. A D gene is named only where the DNA matches it firmly. The size entry is marked missing in some rows and otherwise reads once, few, many or a size class.

>TRBV7-7|TRBJ2-5|15|.|.
CASSLASRGWGTQYF
TGTGCCAGCAGCTTAGCTTCGAGAGGGTGGGGGACCCAGTACTTC
>TRBV7-9|TRBJ2-7|16|.|.
CASSLWDPEASSEQYF
TGTGCCAGCAGCTTATGGGACCCCGAAGCCTCTAGCGAGCAGTACTTC
>TRBV19|TRBJ1-1|14|.|.
CASKGRASRAEAFF
TGTGCCAGTAAAGGTCGGGCCTCGAGGGCTGAAGCTTTCTTT
>TRBV14|TRBJ1-2|16|once|.
CASSPMSNRRSIGYTF
TGTGCCAGCAGCCCTATGTCAAACAGGCGCAGCATTGGCTACACCTTC
>TRBV9|TRBJ1-5|14|.|.
CASSVGQDGQPQHF
TGTGCCAGCAGCGTAGGGCAGGACGGTCAGCCCCAGCATTTT
>TRBV28|TRBJ1-3|11|few|.
CASSSGNTIYF
TGTGCCAGCAGTTCCGGAAACACCATATATTTT
>TRBV18|TRBJ2-2|16|.|.
CASSPPMRGDTGELFF
TGTGCCAGCTCACCACCGATGAGAGGGGACACCGGGGAGCTGTTTTTT
>TRBV4-1|TRBJ1-2|14|.|.
CASSQDLRSYGYTF
TGCGCCAGCAGCCAAGATTTGAGATCCTATGGCTACACCTTC
>TRBV18|TRBJ2-3|14|.|.
CASSPGGAQDTQYF
TGTGCCAGCTCACCGGGAGGCGCGCAGGATACGCAGTATTTT
>TRBV19|TRBJ1-1|15|.|.
CASSTNFKRDVEAFF
TGTGCCAGTAGTACCAATTTTAAACGGGACGTCGAAGCTTTCTTT
>TRBV28|TRBJ2-7|17|.|TRBD1
CASSNERVGQGSYEQYF
TGTGCCAGCAGTAATGAAAGGGTGGGACAGGGATCCTACGAGCAGTACTTC
>TRBV5-6|TRBJ2-3|14|.|TRBD1
CASSATGSTDTQYF
TGTGCCAGCAGCGCGACAGGGAGCACAGATACGCAGTATTTT
>TRBV25-1|TRBJ1-5|16|.|TRBD1
CASSEGTGGRNQPQHF
TGTGCCAGCAGTGAAGGGACAGGGGGCCGGAATCAGCCCCAGCATTTT
>TRBV11-2|TRBJ2-1|15|.|TRBD1
CASSRDRLSYNEQFF
TGTGCCAGCAGCCGGGACAGACTGTCCTACAATGAGCAGTTCTTC
>TRBV4-3|TRBJ2-7|14|.|TRBD1
CASRRTGGHHEQYF
TGCGCCAGCCGCCGGACAGGGGGTCACCACGAGCAGTACTTC
>TRBV18|TRBJ2-2|16|few|.
CASSPQPGASTGELFF
TGTGCCAGCTCACCACAACCGGGGGCGAGCACCGGGGAGCTGTTTTTT
>TRBV6-1|TRBJ2-7|14|.|.
CASSEMGVSYEQYF
TGTGCCAGCAGTGAAATGGGAGTATCCTACGAGCAGTACTTC
>TRBV5-4|TRBJ2-5|12|once|.
CASSQGGETQYF
TGTGCCAGCAGCCAAGGTGGGGAGACCCAGTACTTC
>TRBV7-2|TRBJ1-1|13|.|TRBD1
CASSLGQSAEAFF
TGTGCCAGCAGCTTGGGACAGAGCGCTGAAGCTTTCTTT
>TRBV29-1|TRBJ2-1|13|.|.
CSARPASVNEQFF
TGCAGCGCCCGCCCGGCTAGCGTTAATGAGCAGTTCTTC
>TRBV10-3|TRBJ2-3|21|.|.
CAISAGLFPDRERGGTDTQYF
TGTGCCATCAGTGCGGGACTTTTCCCAGACCGTGAGCGCGGAGGCACAGATACGCAGTATTTT
>TRBV2|TRBJ2-7|13|.|.
CASSPSILGEQYF
TGTGCCAGCAGCCCCTCCATATTGGGCGAGCAGTACTTC